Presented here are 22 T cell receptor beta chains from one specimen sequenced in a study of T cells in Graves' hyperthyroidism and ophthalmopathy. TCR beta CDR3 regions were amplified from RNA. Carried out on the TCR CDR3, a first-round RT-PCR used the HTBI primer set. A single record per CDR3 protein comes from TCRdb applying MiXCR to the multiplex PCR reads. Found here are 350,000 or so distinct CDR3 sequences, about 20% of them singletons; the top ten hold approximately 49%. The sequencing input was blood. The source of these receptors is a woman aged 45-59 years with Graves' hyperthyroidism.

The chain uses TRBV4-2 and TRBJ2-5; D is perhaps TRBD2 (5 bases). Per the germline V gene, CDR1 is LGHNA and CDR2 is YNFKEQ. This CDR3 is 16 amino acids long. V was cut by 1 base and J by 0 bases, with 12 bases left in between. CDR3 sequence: CASSQATGGYQETQYF. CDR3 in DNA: TGTGCCAGCAGCCAAGCCACGGGCGGGTACCAAGAGACCCAGTACTTC.

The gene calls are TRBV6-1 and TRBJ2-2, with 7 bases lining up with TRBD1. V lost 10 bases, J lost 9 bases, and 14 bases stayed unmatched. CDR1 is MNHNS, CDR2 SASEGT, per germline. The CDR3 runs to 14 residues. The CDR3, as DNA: TGTGCCATTAGAGGGACAGCATTAGGCCGGGAGCTGTTTTTT. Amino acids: CAIRGTALGRELFF.

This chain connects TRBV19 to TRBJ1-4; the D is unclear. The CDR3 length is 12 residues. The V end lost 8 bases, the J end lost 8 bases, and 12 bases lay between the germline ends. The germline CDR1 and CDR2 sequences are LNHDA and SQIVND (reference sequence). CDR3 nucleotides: TGTGCCAGTTCTCCGGGGTGGGAAAAACTGTTTTTT. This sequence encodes CASSPGWEKLFF.

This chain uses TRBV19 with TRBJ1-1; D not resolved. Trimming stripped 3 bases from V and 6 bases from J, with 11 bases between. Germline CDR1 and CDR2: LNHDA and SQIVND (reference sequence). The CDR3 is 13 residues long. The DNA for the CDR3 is TGTGCCAGTAGTATCAGGCGAGGGTCTGAAGCTTTCTTT. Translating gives CASSIRRGSEAFF.

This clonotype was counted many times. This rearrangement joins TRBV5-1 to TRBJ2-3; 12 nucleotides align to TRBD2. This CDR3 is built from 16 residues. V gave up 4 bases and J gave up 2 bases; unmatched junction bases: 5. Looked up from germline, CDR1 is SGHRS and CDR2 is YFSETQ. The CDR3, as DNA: TGCGCCAGCAGCAGCGGACTAGCGGGGTACACAGATACGCAGTATTTT. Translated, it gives CASSSGLAGYTDTQYF.

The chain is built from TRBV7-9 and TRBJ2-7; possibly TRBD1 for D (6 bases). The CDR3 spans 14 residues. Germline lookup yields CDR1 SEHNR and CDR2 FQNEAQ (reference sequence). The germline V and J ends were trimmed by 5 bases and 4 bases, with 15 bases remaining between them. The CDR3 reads CASSGPGTHYEQYV. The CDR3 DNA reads TGTGCCAGCAGCGGGCCCGGGACACATTACGAGCAGTACGTC.

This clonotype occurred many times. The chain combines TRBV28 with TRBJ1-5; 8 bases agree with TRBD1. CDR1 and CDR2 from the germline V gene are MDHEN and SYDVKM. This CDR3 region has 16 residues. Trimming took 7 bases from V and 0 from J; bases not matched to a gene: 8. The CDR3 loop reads CASNADRAYSNQPQHF. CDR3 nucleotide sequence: TGTGCCAGCAATGCGGACAGGGCCTATAGCAATCAGCCCCAGCATTTT.

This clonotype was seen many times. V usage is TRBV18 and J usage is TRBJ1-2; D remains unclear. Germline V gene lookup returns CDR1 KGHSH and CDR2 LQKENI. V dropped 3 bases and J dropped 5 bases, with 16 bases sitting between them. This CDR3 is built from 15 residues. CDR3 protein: CASSPIPTDPYGYTF. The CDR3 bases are TGTGCCAGCTCACCGATCCCCACAGATCCGTATGGCTACACCTTC. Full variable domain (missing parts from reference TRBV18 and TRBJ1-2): NAGVMQNPRHLVRRRGQEARLRCSPMKGHSHVYWYRQLPEEGLKFMVYLQKENIIDESGMPKERFSAEFPKEGPSILRIQQVVRGDSAAYFCASSPIPTDPYGYTFGSGTRLTVV.

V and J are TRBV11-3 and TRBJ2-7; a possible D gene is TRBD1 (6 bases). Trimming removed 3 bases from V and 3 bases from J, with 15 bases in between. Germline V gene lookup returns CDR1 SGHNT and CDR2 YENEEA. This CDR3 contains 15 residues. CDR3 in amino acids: CASSLYRDLGYEQYF. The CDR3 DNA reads TGTGCCAGCAGCTTGTACAGGGATCTTGGCTACGAGCAGTACTTC.

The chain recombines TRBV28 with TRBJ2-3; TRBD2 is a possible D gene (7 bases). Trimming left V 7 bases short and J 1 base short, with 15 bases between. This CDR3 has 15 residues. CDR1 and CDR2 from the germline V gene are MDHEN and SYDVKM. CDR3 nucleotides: TGTGCCAGCAACATTAGGGGGGGGGGCACAGATACGCAGTATTTT. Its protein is CASNIRGGGTDTQYF.

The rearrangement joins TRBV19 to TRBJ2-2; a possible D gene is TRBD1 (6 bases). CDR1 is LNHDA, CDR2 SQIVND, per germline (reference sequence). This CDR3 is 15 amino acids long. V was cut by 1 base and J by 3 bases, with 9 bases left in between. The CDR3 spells CASSIVDSYTGELFF. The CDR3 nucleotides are TGTGCCAGTAGTATAGTGGACAGTTACACCGGGGAGCTGTTTTTT.

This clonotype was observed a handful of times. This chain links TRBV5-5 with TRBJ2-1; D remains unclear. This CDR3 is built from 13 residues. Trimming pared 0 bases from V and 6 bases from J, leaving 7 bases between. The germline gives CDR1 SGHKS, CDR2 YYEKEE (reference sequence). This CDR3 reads CASSLEQSNEQFF. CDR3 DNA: TGTGCCAGCAGCTTGGAACAGTCCAATGAGCAGTTCTTC.

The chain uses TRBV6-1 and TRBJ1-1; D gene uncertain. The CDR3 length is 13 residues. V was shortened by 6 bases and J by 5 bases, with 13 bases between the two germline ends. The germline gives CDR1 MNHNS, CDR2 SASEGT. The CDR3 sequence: CASRKGPTTEAFF. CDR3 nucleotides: TGTGCCAGCAGAAAAGGGCCAACGACTGAAGCTTTCTTT.

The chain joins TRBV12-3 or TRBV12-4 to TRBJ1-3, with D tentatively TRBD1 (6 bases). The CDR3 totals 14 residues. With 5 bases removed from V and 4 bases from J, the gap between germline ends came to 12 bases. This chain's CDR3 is CASSTGGPGNTIYF. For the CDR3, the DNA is TGTGCCAGCAGTACGGGGGGGCCAGGAAACACCATATATTTT.

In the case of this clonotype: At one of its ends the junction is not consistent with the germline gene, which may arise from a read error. In nucleotides, the CDR3 is TGCAGCGGAGGGACCACTGAAACTTTCTTT. Translating it yields CSGGTTETFF. The V call is TRBV29-1, the J call TRBJ1-1; a weak D match, TRBD1 (5 bases). Germline CDR1 is SQVTM and CDR2 is ANQGSEA. The CDR3 length is 10 residues.

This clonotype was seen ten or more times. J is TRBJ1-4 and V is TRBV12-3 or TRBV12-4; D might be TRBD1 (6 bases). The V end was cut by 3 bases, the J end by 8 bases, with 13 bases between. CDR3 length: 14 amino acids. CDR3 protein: CASSFTGLGEKLFF. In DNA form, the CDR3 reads TGTGCCAGCAGTTTCACAGGGCTTGGAGAAAAACTGTTTTTT.

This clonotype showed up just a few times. CDR3 sequence reads: CASSQAGDSTDTQYF. The DNA of the CDR3 is TGCGCCAGCAGCCAAGCTGGGGATAGCACAGATACGCAGTATTTT. This rearrangement joins TRBV4-1 to TRBJ2-3; D call uncertain. V was shortened by 1 base and J by 0 bases, with 8 bases between the two germline ends. Germline-derived CDR1 and CDR2 are MGHRA and YSYEKL. The CDR3 loop spans 15 amino acids.

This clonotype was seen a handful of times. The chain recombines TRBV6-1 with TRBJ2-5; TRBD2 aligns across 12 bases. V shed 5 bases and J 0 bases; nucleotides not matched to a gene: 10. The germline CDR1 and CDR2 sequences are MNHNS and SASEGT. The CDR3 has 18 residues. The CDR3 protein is CASSFQRTSGEHQETQYF. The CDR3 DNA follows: TGTGCCAGCAGTTTCCAACGGACTAGCGGGGAGCACCAAGAGACCCAGTACTTC.

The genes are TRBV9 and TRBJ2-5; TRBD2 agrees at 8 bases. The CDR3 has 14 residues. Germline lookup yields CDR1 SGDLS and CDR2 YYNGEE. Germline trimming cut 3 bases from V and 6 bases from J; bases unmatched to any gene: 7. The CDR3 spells CASSDRGLGKTQYF. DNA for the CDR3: TGTGCCAGCAGCGACCGGGGACTAGGAAAGACCCAGTACTTC.

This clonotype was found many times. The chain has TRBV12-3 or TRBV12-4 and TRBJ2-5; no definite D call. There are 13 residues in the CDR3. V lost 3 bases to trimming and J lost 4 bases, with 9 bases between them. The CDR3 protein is CASSLWQAETQYF. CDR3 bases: TGTGCCAGCAGTTTGTGGCAGGCAGAGACCCAGTACTTC.

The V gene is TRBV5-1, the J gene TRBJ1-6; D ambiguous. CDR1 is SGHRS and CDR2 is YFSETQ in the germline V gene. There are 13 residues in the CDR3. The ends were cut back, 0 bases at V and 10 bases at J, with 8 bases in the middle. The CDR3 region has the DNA TGCGCCAGCAGCTTGGGTTTGGGCTCACCCCTCCACTTT. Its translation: CASSLGLGSPLHF.

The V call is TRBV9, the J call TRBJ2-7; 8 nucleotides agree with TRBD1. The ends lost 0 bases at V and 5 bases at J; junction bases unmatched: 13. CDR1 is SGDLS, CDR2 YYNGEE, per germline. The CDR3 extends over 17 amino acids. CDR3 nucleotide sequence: TGTGCCAGCAGCGTAGGGATGGGGCAGGGGGCGTTTAACGAGCAGTACTTC. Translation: CASSVGMGQGAFNEQYF. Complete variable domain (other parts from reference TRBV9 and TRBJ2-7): DSGVTQTPKHLITATGQRVTLRCSPRSGDLSVYWYQQSLDQGLQFLIQYYNGEERAKGNILERFSAQQFPDLHSELNLSSLELGDSALYFCASSVGMGQGAFNEQYFGPGTRLTVT.